This passage covers 29 T cell receptor beta chains from one sample sequenced in a study of T cells after posttransplantation cyclophosphamide. Some clones are missing from TCRdb's copy, which holds only in-frame ones; the method was immunoSEQ multiplex PCR. Altogether 40,000 to 55,000 clones were found in the sample, and no singletons occur. Sample: PBMCs. The receptor set was obtained from a man aged 35-49 years in good health, CMV-negative, and a related stem cell transplant donor.

Ten or more counts support this clone. The chain links TRBV28 to TRBJ2-1; 10 bases match TRBD1. Trimming removed 5 bases from V and 7 bases from J; junction bases left unmatched: 11. From germline, CDR1 is MDHEN and CDR2 SYDVKM. This CDR3 has 16 residues. The CDR3 reads CASSIRTGGKENEQFF. CDR3 sequence (DNA): TGTGCCAGCAGTATCAGGACAGGGGGGAAGGAAAATGAGCAGTTCTTC.

At least ten counts were recorded for this clone. The CDR3 is CASSYRAGANEQFF. CDR3 sequence (DNA): TGTGCCAGCAGCTACCGGGCGGGAGCGAATGAGCAGTTCTTC. The chain uses TRBV11-2 and TRBJ2-1; 7 nucleotides agree with TRBD2. In germline, CDR1 is SGHAT, CDR2 FQNNGV. Trimming took 4 bases from V and 7 from J; bases not matched to a gene: 7. This CDR3 has 14 residues.

This clone came up many times. This chain uses TRBV7-9 with TRBJ2-2, with D hard to call. Deletions cut 5 bases from V and 8 bases from J, with 18 bases between. CDR1 is SEHNR and CDR2 is FQNEAQ in the germline V gene (reference sequence). The CDR3 runs 15 residues. The CDR3 sequence: CASSQSRRTPGELFF. The CDR3 region has the DNA TGTGCCAGCAGCCAGTCTAGGAGAACACCGGGGGAGCTGTTTTTT.

In its sample, this clone was seen many times. This chain connects TRBV6-1 to TRBJ2-1; TRBD2 aligns across 9 bases. Germline-derived CDR1 and CDR2 are MNHNS and SASEGT. V was clipped by 1 base and J by 0 bases; unmatched bases: 4. The CDR3 extends over 17 amino acids. This CDR3 is CASSEEASGISYNEQFF. The DNA for the CDR3 is TGTGCCAGCAGTGAAGAGGCTAGCGGGATCTCCTACAATGAGCAGTTCTTC.

This clone appeared a few times. The rearrangement links TRBV23-1 to TRBJ2-3; 7 nucleotides agree with TRBD2. TRBV23-1 is noted as an ORF with a role that remains uncertain. Losses at the gene ends were 7 bases for V and 2 bases for J; bases not matched to a gene: 12. This CDR3 is built from 16 residues. The CDR3 DNA sequence: TGCGCCAGCATCCCACTGGAGGGACTAATCACAGATACGCAGTATTTT. Residues: CASIPLEGLITDTQYF.

This clone showed up many times. The gene calls are TRBV7-2 and TRBJ2-3, with D uncertain. The V end was cut by 4 bases, the J end by 4 bases, with 12 bases between. There are 14 residues in the CDR3. Looked up from germline, CDR1 is SGHTA and CDR2 is FQGNSA. The CDR3 sequence: CASSSRQRPDTQYF. For the CDR3, the DNA is TGTGCCAGCAGCTCTCGGCAGCGTCCAGATACGCAGTATTTT.

This clone occurred many times. This rearrangement joins TRBV27 to TRBJ2-7; D remains unclear. The V end was cut by 6 bases, the J end by 0 bases, with 9 bases between. Germline assignment: CDR1 MNHEY and CDR2 SMNVEV (reference sequence). The length of the CDR3 is 13 residues. The CDR3 loop is CASSLLSSYEQYF. CDR3 nucleotide sequence: TGTGCCAGCAGCCTCTTGAGCTCCTACGAGCAGTACTTC.

Of note for this clone: At one boundary the junction diverges from the germline segment, which might be a read error. The V gene is TRBV6-1, the J gene TRBJ1-2, with 8 positions matching TRBD1. The CDR3 sequence is 13 residues long. Germline V CDR1 and CDR2: MNHNS, SASEGT. The DNA of the CDR3 is TGTGCCATCAGTGTACAGGGGGATCATGGCTACACCTTC. This translates into CAISVQGDHGYTF.

Ten or more counts support this clone. V usage is TRBV28 and J usage is TRBJ2-2; tentative D call: TRBD2 (5 bases). CDR1 MDHEN and CDR2 SYDVKM come from the germline V gene. V was pared by 10 bases and J by 7 bases, with 22 bases between. This CDR3 region has 15 residues. CDR3 DNA sequence: TGTGCCACCTCATCGGTCGGGGAAAGGAACGGGGAGCTGTTTTTT. It specifies CATSSVGERNGELFF.

The sample holds many counts of this clone. This chain joins TRBV2 and TRBJ2-3, with no clear D. CDR3 length: 12 amino acids. V was shortened by 2 bases and J by 5 bases, with 5 bases between the two germline ends. Germline V gives CDR1 SNHLY, CDR2 FYNNEI. This CDR3 reads CASSENQDTQYF. For the CDR3, the DNA is TGTGCCAGCAGTGAAAATCAAGATACGCAGTATTTT.

This clone was seen a few times. The chain recombines TRBV28 with TRBJ1-3, with D possibly TRBD1 on 5 matching bases. Trimming removed 1 base from V and 4 bases from J, with 11 bases in between. Germline V gene lookup returns CDR1 MDHEN and CDR2 SYDVKM. The CDR3 is 15 amino acids. The CDR3 loop reads CASSLFGADGNTIYF. CDR3 nucleotide sequence: TGTGCCAGCAGTTTATTTGGGGCCGACGGAAACACCATATATTTT.

This clone was detected ten times or more. The chain has TRBV29-1 and TRBJ2-1; 8 positions agree with TRBD2. J gave up 1 base and V 5 bases, and 4 bases lay outside the gene matches. Germline assignment: CDR1 SQVTM and CDR2 ANQGSEA. The CDR3 sequence is 14 residues long. The CDR3 nucleotides are TGCAGCGTTCAAAGCGGGAGTTCCTACAATGAGCAGTTCTTC. It codes for CSVQSGSSYNEQFF.

About this clone itself: A read error may explain this, as a much larger clone is one base away. The chain links TRBV15 to TRBJ2-2; possibly TRBD2 for D (7 bases). V was clipped by 3 bases and J by 6 bases, with 14 bases between them. Germline-derived CDR1 and CDR2 are LNHNV and YYDKDF (reference sequence). The CDR3 runs to 15 residues. The CDR3 spells CATSSSGGGAGELFF. For the CDR3, the DNA is TGTGCCACCAGCAGCTCTGGCGGGGGCGCCGGGGAGCTGTTTTTT.

This chain links TRBV6-5 with TRBJ2-5; D is perhaps TRBD2 (6 bases). CDR3 length: 13 amino acids. CDR1 and CDR2 (germline): MNHEY, SVGAGI. With 3 bases removed from V and 4 bases from J, the gap between germline ends came to 9 bases. CDR3 loop: CASSYPGVETQYF. The CDR3 coding sequence is TGTGCCAGCAGTTATCCGGGGGTAGAGACCCAGTACTTC.

This clone was recorded at least ten times. The CDR3 region has the DNA TGCGCCAGCAGCTCGGCCCTAGCGGGAGGGCCAAGGGATGAGCAGTTCTTC. Translation gives CASSSALAGGPRDEQFF. The chain uses TRBV5-1 and TRBJ2-1, with TRBD2 matching over 12 bases. After removal of 3 bases from V and 8 bases from J, the junction contained 12 bases not matched to a gene. CDR1 and CDR2 (germline): SGHRS, YFSETQ. CDR3 length equals 17 residues.

This clone was seen many times. V is TRBV15 and J is TRBJ2-7; 7 bases agree with TRBD2. Germline CDR1 and CDR2: LNHNV and YYDKDF (reference sequence). The junction had 2 bases not matched to a gene; V was cut back by 2 bases and J by 1 base. The CDR3 loop spans 14 amino acids. The CDR3 protein is CATSRIGGSYEQYF. Written as DNA, the CDR3 is TGTGCCACCAGCAGAATCGGGGGGTCCTACGAGCAGTACTTC.

This clone appeared many times. This chain connects TRBV4-2 to TRBJ2-3, with 7 positions matching TRBD2. Trimming at V came to 1 base and at J to 2 bases, leaving 9 bases not matched to a gene. Germline CDR1 reads LGHNA; CDR2 reads YNFKEQ. The CDR3 sequence is 17 residues long. The CDR3 loop reads CASSQAWPGLPTDTQYF. CDR3 nucleotides: TGTGCCAGCAGCCAAGCCTGGCCGGGACTACCCACAGATACGCAGTATTTT.

Many counts were recorded for this clone. The chain joins TRBV28 to TRBJ2-2, with TRBD2 matching over 11 bases. The CDR3 loop spans 20 amino acids. Trimming removed 4 bases from V and 1 base from J; junction bases left unmatched: 14. The germline V gene has CDR1 MDHEN and CDR2 SYDVKM. CDR3 region: CASSYLSIYSGRVNTGELFF. The CDR3 coding sequence is TGTGCCAGCAGTTATCTCTCCATCTATAGCGGGAGGGTGAACACCGGGGAGCTGTTTTTT.

This clone was counted ten times or more. The V and J genes are TRBV11-3 and TRBJ2-1, with 11 bases matching TRBD1. V lost 5 bases, J lost 5 bases, and 11 bases stayed unmatched. The CDR3 has 17 amino acids. Germline V gene lookup returns CDR1 SGHNT and CDR2 YENEEA. The CDR3 region is CASSPQYSGQGDNEQFF. CDR3 coding DNA: TGTGCCAGCAGCCCCCAGTATTCGGGACAGGGGGACAATGAGCAGTTCTTC.

The table lists this clone with many counts. The chain uses TRBV9 and TRBJ2-2, with D perhaps matching TRBD2 (6 bases). The CDR3 extends over 17 amino acids. Germline CDR1 reads SGDLS; CDR2 reads YYNGEE. Trimming left V 2 bases short and J 3 bases short, with 17 bases between. The DNA for the CDR3 is TGTGCCAGCAGCGTTAGGCGGGATACGACTTACACCGGGGAGCTGTTTTTT. Translating gives CASSVRRDTTYTGELFF.

The CDR3 here is CASSPLGGYNSPLHF. In DNA form, the CDR3 reads TGTGCCAGCTCACCCTTAGGGGGCTATAATTCACCCCTCCACTTT. V usage is TRBV18 and J usage is TRBJ1-6, with a weak D call TRBD1 (6 bases). CDR3 size: 15 residues. The V gene's germline CDR1 is KGHSH and CDR2 LQKENI. The V end was cut by 3 bases, the J end by 3 bases, with 9 bases between.

This clone was picked up many times. The chain uses TRBV15 and TRBJ2-3; 9 bases are a match to TRBD2. Germline V CDR1 and CDR2: LNHNV, YYDKDF (reference sequence). CDR3 length: 19 residues. J lost 2 bases, V lost 0 bases, and 12 bases had no gene match. As DNA, the CDR3 is TGTGCCACCAGCAGAGATAGAGGGACTAGCCTCTTTTACACAGATACGCAGTATTTT. This encodes CATSRDRGTSLFYTDTQYF. Full variable domain (missing parts from reference TRBV15 and TRBJ2-3): DAMVIQNPRYQVTQFGKPVTLSCSQTLNHNVMYWYQQKSSQAPKLLFHYYDKDFNNEADTPDNFQSRRPNTSFCFLDIRSPGLGDTAMYLCATSRDRGTSLFYTDTQYFGPGTRLTVL.

This clone was seen ten or more times. The chain has TRBV5-1 and TRBJ2-1; tentatively, D is TRBD1 (6 bases). This CDR3 spans 14 amino acids. Deletions cut 5 bases from V and 6 bases from J, with 15 bases between. Germline lookup yields CDR1 SGHRS and CDR2 YFSETQ. CDR3 bases: TGCGCCAGCAGTCCAGGGGTTCGCGGCAATGAGCAGTTCTTC. Its protein product is CASSPGVRGNEQFF.

This clone was observed many times. The genes are TRBV7-2 and TRBJ2-5; no clear D. The V end lost 0 bases, the J end lost 4 bases, and 3 bases lay between the germline ends. The germline gives CDR1 SGHTA, CDR2 FQGNSA. The CDR3 extends over 12 amino acids. Here the CDR3 DNA reads TGTGCCAGCAGCTTAGCCGTAGAGACCCAGTACTTC. Translated, it gives CASSLAVETQYF.

This clone was recorded many times. V usage is TRBV2 and J usage is TRBJ2-3; 8 positions match TRBD2. This CDR3 is built from 15 residues. V lost 2 bases to trimming and J lost 3 bases; unmatched junction nucleotides: 4. Germline V gives CDR1 SNHLY, CDR2 FYNNEI. This CDR3 is CASSERLAGTDTQYF. CDR3 nucleotide sequence: TGTGCCAGCAGTGAACGGCTAGCGGGTACAGATACGCAGTATTTT.

The sample holds many counts of this clone. V usage is TRBV10-1 and J usage is TRBJ2-1; 7 bases are a match to TRBD1. The CDR3 contains 14 residues. The V and J ends lost 7 bases and 3 bases, in that order; junction bases with no gene match: 6. The germline gives CDR1 WNHNN, CDR2 SYGVQD (reference sequence). The CDR3 DNA reads as TGCGCCAGCACAAGACAGGGTCTCTACAATGAGCAGTTCTTC. Encoded protein: CASTRQGLYNEQFF.

This clone appeared many times. The V gene is TRBV6-1, the J gene TRBJ2-7; D is unclear. CDR1 MNHNS and CDR2 SASEGT come from the germline V gene. There are 14 residues in the CDR3. The V and J ends lost 5 bases and 4 bases respectively, with 15 bases between them. CDR3: CASSPRTPPYEQYF. DNA of the CDR3: TGTGCCAGCAGTCCCAGAACCCCGCCGTACGAGCAGTACTTC.

The sample holds many counts of this clone. V is TRBV19 and J is TRBJ2-6; TRBD2 might be the D (5 bases). The germline gives CDR1 LNHDA, CDR2 SQIVND (reference sequence). V was cut by 5 bases and J by 4 bases, with 6 bases left in between. CDR3 length: 13 residues. The DNA for the CDR3 is TGTGCCAGTAGTCCTAGCGGGGCCAACGTCCTGACTTTC. Translated, it gives CASSPSGANVLTF.

This clone has ten or more counts. The CDR3 DNA reads as TGTGCCAGCAGCTTGTTAGTATTTCCCGAGAGGACCCAGTACTTC. As protein: CASSLLVFPERTQYF. This rearrangement joins TRBV5-6 to TRBJ2-5; D is uncertain. Trimming cost V 1 base and J 7 bases, with 17 bases left between them. This CDR3 is 15 amino acids long. Germline V gene data show CDR1 as SGHDT and CDR2 as YYEEEE.